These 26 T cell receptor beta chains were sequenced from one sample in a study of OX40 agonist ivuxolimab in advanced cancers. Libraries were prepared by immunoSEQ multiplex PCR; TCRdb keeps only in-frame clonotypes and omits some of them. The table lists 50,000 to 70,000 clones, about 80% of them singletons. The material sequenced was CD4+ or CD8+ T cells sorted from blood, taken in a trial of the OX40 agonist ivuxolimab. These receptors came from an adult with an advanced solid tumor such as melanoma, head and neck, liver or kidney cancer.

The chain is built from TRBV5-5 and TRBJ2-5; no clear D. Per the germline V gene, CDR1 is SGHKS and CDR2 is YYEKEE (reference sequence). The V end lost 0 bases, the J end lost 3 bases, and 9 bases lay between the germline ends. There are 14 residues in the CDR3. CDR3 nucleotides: TGTGCCAGCAGCTTGGCCGGGTCTAAAGAGACCCAGTACTTC. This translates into CASSLAGSKETQYF.

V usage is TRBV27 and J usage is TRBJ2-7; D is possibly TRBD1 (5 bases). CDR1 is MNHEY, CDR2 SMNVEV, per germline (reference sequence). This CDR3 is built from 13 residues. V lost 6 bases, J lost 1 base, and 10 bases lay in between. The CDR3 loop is CASRPRTSYEQYF. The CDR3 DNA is TGTGCCAGCAGGCCCCGGACATCCTACGAGCAGTACTTC.

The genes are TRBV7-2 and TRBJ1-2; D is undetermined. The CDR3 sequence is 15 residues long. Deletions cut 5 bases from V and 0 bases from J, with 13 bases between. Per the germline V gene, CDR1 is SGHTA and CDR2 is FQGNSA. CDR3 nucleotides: TGTGCCAGCAGCACCAGAGGAGGGTCTAACTATGGCTACACCTTC. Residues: CASSTRGGSNYGYTF.

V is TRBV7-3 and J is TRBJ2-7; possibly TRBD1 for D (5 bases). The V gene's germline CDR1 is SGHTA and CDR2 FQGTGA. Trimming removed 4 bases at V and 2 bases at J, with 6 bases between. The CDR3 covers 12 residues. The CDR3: CASSSDTYEQYF. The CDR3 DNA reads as TGTGCCAGCAGCTCGGACACCTACGAGCAGTACTTC. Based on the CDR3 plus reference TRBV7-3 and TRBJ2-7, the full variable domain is GAGVSQTPSNKVTEKGKYVELRCDPISGHTALYWYRQSLGQGPEFLIYFQGTGAADDSGLPNDRFFAVRPEGSVSTLKIQRTERGDSAVYLCASSSDTYEQYFGPGTRLTVT.

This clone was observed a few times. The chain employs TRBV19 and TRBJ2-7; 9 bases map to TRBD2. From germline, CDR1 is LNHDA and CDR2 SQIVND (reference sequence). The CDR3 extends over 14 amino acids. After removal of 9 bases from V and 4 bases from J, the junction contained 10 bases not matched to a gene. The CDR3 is CASGHLAGPYEQYF. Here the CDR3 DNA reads TGTGCCAGCGGACACCTAGCGGGACCTTACGAGCAGTACTTC. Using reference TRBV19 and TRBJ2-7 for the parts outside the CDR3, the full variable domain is DGGITQSPKYLFRKEGQNVTLSCEQNLNHDAMYWYRQDPGQGLRLIYYSQIVNDFQKGDIAEGYSVSREKKESFPLTVTSAQKNPTAFYLCASGHLAGPYEQYFGPGTRLTVT.

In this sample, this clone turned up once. The CDR3 sequence is CASSPSGTGGEKLFF. DNA of the CDR3: TGCGCCAGCAGCCCCTCGGGGACAGGGGGTGAAAAACTGTTTTTT. The chain couples TRBV5-1 to TRBJ1-4; 11 bases are a match to TRBD1. From germline, CDR1 is SGHRS and CDR2 YFSETQ. The J segment lost 7 bases and the V segment lost 4 bases, leaving 6 bases of the junction unmatched. The CDR3 totals 15 residues.

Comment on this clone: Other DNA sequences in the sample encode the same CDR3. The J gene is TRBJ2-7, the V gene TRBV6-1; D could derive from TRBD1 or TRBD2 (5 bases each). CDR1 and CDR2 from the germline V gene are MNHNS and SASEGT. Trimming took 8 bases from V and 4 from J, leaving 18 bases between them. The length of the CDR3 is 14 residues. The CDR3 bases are TGTGCCAGCGCTCCGTTGGGGGAAGGGTACGAGCAGTACTTC. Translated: CASAPLGEGYEQYF.

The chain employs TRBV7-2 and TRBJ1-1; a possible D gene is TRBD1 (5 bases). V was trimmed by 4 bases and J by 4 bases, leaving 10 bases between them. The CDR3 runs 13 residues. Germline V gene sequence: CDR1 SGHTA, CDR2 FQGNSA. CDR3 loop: CASSWRGGTEAFF. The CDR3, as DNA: TGTGCCAGCAGCTGGCGGGGGGGCACTGAAGCTTTCTTT.

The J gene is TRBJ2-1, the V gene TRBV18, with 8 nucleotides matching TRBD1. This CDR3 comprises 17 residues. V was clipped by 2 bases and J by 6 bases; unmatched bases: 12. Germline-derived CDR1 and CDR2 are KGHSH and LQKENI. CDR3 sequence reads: CASSPVGGTGLANEQFF. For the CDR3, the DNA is TGTGCCAGCTCACCAGTCGGTGGGACAGGTCTTGCCAATGAGCAGTTCTTC.

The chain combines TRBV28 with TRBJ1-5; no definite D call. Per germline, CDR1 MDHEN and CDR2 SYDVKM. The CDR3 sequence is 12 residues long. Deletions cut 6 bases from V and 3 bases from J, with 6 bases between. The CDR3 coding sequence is TGTGCCAGCAGGGTGGCCAATCAGCCCCAGCATTTT. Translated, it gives CASRVANQPQHF.

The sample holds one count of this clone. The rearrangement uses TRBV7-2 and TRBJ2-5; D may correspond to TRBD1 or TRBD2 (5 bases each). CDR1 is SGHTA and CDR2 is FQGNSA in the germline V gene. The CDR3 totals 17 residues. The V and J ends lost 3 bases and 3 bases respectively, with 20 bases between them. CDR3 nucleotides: TGTGCCAGCAGCTTCATGGGGACCCGGTGGGTGGAAGAGACCCAGTACTTC. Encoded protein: CASSFMGTRWVEETQYF. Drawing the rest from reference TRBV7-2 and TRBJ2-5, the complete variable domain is GAGVSQSPSNKVTEKGKDVELRCDPISGHTALYWYRQSLGQGLEFLIYFQGNSAPDKSGLPSDRFSAERTGGSVSTLTIQRTQQEDSAVYLCASSFMGTRWVEETQYFGPGTRLLVL.

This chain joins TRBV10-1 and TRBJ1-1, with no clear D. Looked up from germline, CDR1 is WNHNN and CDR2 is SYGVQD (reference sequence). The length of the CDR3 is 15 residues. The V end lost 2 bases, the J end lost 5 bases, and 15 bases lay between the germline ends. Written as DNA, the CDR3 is TGCGCCAGCAGTGAGGTCGCCGGGTTGAGAACTGAAGCTTTCTTT. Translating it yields CASSEVAGLRTEAFF.

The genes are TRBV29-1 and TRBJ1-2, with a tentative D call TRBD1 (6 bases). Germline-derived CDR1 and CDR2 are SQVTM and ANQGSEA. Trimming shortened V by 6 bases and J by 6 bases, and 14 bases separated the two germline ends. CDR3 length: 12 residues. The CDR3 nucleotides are TGCAGCGTCGAGGGGGGTTCGGATGGCTACACCTTC. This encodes CSVEGGSDGYTF. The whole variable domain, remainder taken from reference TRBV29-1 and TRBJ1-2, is SAVISQKPSRDICQRGTSLTIQCQVDSQVTMMFWYRQQPGQSLTLIATANQGSEATYESGFVIDKFPISRPNLTFSTLTVSNMSPEDSSIYLCSVEGGSDGYTFGSGTRLTVV.

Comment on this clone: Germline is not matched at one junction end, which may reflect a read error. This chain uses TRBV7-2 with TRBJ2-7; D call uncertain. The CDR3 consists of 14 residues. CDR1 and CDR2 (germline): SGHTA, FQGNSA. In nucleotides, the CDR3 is TGTGCCAGCAGTTTAGGGTTGAAATCCTACGAGCAGTACTTC. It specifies CASSLGLKSYEQYF.

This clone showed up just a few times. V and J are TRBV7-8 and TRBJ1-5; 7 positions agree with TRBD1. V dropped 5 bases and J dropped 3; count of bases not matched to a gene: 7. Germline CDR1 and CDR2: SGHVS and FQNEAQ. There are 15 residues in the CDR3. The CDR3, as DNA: TGTGCCAGCAGCCACGACAGGGCTCTCAATCAGCCCCAGCATTTT. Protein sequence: CASSHDRALNQPQHF.

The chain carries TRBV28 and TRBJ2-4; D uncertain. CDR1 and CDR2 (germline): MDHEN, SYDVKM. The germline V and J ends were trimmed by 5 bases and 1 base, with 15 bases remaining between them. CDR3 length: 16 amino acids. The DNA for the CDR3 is TGTGCCAGCAGTACCTACACTTTCGTGGCCAAAAACATTCAGTACTTC. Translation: CASSTYTFVAKNIQYF.

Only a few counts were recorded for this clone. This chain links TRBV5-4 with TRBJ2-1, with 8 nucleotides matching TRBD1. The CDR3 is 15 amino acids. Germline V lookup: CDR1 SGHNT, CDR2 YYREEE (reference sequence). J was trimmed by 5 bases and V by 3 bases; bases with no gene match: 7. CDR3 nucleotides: TGTGCCAGCAGCTCCAGGAGACAGGGGAACAATGAGCAGTTCTTC. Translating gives CASSSRRQGNNEQFF.

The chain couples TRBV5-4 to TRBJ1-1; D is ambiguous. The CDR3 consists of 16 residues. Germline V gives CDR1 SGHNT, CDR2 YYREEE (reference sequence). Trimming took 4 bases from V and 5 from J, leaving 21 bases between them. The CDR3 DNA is TGTGCCAGCAGCCCGGAGGTCCGGGCTGGGAGGACTGAAGCTTTCTTT. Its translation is CASSPEVRAGRTEAFF.

In DNA, the CDR3 is TGTGCCAGCAGCCGGAGACAGGGCTGGGAGACCCAGTACTTC. Its protein is CASSRRQGWETQYF. The chain couples TRBV14 to TRBJ2-5; 7 bases align to TRBD1. The length of the CDR3 is 14 residues. With V trimmed by 4 bases and J by 5 bases, 7 bases remained unmatched. CDR1 and CDR2 from the germline V gene are SGHDN and FVKESK.

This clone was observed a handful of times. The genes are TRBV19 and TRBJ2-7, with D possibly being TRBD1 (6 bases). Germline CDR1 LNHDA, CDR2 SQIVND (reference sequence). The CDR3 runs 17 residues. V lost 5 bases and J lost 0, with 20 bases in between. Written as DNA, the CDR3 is TGTGCCAGTAGTTCTCACCTGATGGGGGACAACTCCTACGAGCAGTACTTC. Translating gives CASSSHLMGDNSYEQYF.

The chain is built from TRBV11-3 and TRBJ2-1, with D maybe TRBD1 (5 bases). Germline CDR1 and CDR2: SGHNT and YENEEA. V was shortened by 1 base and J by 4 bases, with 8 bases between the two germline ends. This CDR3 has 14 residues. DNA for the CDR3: TGTGCCAGCAGCTTAGGACAGAAATACAATGAGCAGTTCTTC. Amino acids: CASSLGQKYNEQFF.

CDR3 DNA sequence: TGTGCCACCGCGACCGGGACAGAGCTTTGGAAGCCCCAGCATTTT. Its protein product is CATATGTELWKPQHF. The gene calls are TRBV15 and TRBJ1-5; 7 bases match TRBD1. The junction had 15 bases not matched to a gene; V was cut back by 8 bases and J by 8 bases. This CDR3 has 15 residues. The germline V gene has CDR1 LNHNV and CDR2 YYDKDF (reference sequence).

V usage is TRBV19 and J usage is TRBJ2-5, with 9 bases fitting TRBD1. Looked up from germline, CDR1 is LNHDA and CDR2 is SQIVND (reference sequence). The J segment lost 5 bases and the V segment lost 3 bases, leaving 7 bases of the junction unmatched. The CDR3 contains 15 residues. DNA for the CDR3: TGTGCCAGTAGTATTTTCTCCGGGACAGGGGAGACCCAGTACTTC. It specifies CASSIFSGTGETQYF.

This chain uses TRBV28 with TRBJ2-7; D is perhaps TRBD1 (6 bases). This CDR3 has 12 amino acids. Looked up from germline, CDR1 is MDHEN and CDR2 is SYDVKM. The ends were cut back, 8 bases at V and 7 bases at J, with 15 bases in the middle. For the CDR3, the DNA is TGTGCCAGCGGAAGGGGGTCGTGGGAGCAGTACTTC. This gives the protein CASGRGSWEQYF.

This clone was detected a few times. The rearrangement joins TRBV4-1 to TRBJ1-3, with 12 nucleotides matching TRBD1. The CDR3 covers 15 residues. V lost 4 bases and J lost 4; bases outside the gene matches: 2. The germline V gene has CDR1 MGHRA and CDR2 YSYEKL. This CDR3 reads CASSRGTGGGNTIYF. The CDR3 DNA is TGCGCCAGCAGCCGCGGGACAGGGGGCGGAAACACCATATATTTT.

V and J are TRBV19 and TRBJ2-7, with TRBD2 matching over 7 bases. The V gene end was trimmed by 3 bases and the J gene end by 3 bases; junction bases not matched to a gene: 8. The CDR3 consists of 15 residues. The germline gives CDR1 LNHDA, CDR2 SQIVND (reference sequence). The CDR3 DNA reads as TGTGCCAGTAGTATTCTCGCGGGGGACCTCTACGAGCAGTACTTC. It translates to CASSILAGDLYEQYF. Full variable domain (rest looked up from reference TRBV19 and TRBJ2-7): DGGITQSPKYLFRKEGQNVTLSCEQNLNHDAMYWYRQDPGQGLRLIYYSQIVNDFQKGDIAEGYSVSREKKESFPLTVTSAQKNPTAFYLCASSILAGDLYEQYFGPGTRLTVT.